Listed below are T cell receptor beta chains from one sample, sequenced in a study of T cell responses to AZD1222 COVID-19 vaccine. Clones were read by immunoSEQ multiplex PCR, and TCRdb kept only the in-frame ones, dropping some. In the table there are tens of thousands of clones, roughly 90% of which are singletons. The specimen comprised peripheral blood, sampled on day 0 of AZD1222 vaccination. The receptors shown here come from an adult in good health. Both conserved end residues are trimmed from each CDR3. Each record gives: J gene, V gene, CDR3 protein.

J: TRBJ1-1; V: TRBV4-2; CDR3: ASSVEGRDTEAF
J: TRBJ1-3; V: TRBV9; CDR3: ASSARTGSGNTIY
J: TRBJ2-3; V: TRBV6-1; CDR3: ASSDPDRSTDTQY
J: TRBJ1-6; V: TRBV6-1; CDR3: ATFGGPNSPLH
J: TRBJ1-5; V: TRBV13; CDR3: ASRKQGAGQPQH
J: TRBJ2-2; V: TRBV18; CDR3: ASSSTVAGELF
J: TRBJ2-7; V: TRBV9; CDR3: ASSVVVGGEQY
J: TRBJ2-5; V: TRBV6-5; CDR3: ASSPGLARGAQY
J: TRBJ1-2; V: TRBV9; CDR3: ASSGDSYGYT
J: TRBJ2-5; V: TRBV6-4; CDR3: ASSELPLALRRNLQETQY
J: TRBJ1-3; V: TRBV7-9; CDR3: ASSPRDTIY
J: TRBJ1-5; V: TRBV10-2; CDR3: ASSEWPNQPQH
J: TRBJ2-5; V: TRBV29-1; CDR3: SVGPGAGTQY
J: TRBJ2-2; V: TRBV19; CDR3: ASMRGTYTGELF
J: TRBJ2-7; V: TRBV5-5; CDR3: ASSPWWLDEQY
J: TRBJ2-2; V: TRBV27; CDR3: ASSPTTGELF
J: TRBJ1-2; V: TRBV6-5; CDR3: ASSPPGQGAYGYT
J: TRBJ1-2; V: TRBV30; CDR3: AWSVVLAANYGYT
J: TRBJ2-7; V: TRBV19; CDR3: ASSMGRTSGDYEQY
J: TRBJ2-7; V: TRBV5-1; CDR3: ASSLGLAGETISYEQY
J: TRBJ1-6; V: TRBV28; CDR3: ASSLPGYNSPLH
J: TRBJ1-2; V: TRBV5-6; CDR3: ASRAISSNYGYT
J: TRBJ2-7; V: TRBV5-1; CDR3: ASSSGRLPYEQY
J: TRBJ2-3; V: TRBV7-6; CDR3: ASSLGGGGGDTQY
J: TRBJ1-1; V: TRBV7-2; CDR3: ASSLDGNRGLTEAF
J: TRBJ2-7; V: TRBV3-1/TRBV3-2; CDR3: ASSSYLRGSSYEQY
J: TRBJ1-2; V: TRBV5-1; CDR3: ASSLADGNYGYT
J: TRBJ1-1; V: TRBV30; CDR3: AWRFEANTEAF
J: TRBJ1-2; V: TRBV29-1; CDR3: SVEKGKRTVVYGYT
J: TRBJ2-7; V: TRBV2; CDR3: ATQEVAYEQY
J: TRBJ2-3; V: TRBV20-1; CDR3: SALRIDTQY
J: TRBJ2-5; V: TRBV30; CDR3: AWSVLGPETQY
J: TRBJ1-1; V: TRBV11-3; CDR3: ASSLDSGTAAF
J: TRBJ2-7; V: TRBV6-6; CDR3: ASSQWGTGNSYEQY
J: TRBJ2-3; V: TRBV4-2; CDR3: ASSQVLWGEMFSTDTQY
J: TRBJ1-5; V: TRBV2; CDR3: ASSDGQGGNQPQH
J: TRBJ2-5; V: TRBV21-1; CDR3: ASSKLGGRALQETQY
J: TRBJ2-7; V: TRBV7-9; CDR3: ASSLLAGLY
J: TRBJ2-2; V: TRBV3-1/TRBV3-2; CDR3: ASSQGLVTGELF
J: TRBJ2-7; V: TRBV7-3; CDR3: ASSLKGGDTYEQY
J: TRBJ1-1; V: TRBV15; CDR3: ATSSSKGTDTEAF
J: TRBJ2-7; V: TRBV29-1; CDR3: SHRGTGTGNEQY
J: TRBJ1-2; V: TRBV28; CDR3: ASSPTGLYGYT
J: TRBJ2-6; V: TRBV27; CDR3: ASSPGQVIPINQAGANVLT
J: TRBJ2-7; V: TRBV12-3/TRBV12-4; CDR3: ASSLGTPYEQY